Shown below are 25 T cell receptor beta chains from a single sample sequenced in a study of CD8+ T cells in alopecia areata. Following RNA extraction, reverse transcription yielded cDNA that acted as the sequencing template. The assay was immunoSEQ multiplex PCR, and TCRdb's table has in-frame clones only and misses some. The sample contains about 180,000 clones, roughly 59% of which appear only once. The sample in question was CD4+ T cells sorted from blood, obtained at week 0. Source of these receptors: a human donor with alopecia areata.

CDR3 protein: CASSLAGQNYGYTF. CDR3 DNA sequence: TGTGCCAGCAGCTTAGCGGGACAGAACTATGGCTACACCTTC. The chain couples TRBV7-2 to TRBJ1-2; 7 bases agree with TRBD1. The V gene end was trimmed by 0 bases and the J gene end by 2 bases; junction bases not matched to a gene: 0. The germline V gene encodes CDR1 SGHTA and CDR2 FQGNSA. The CDR3 covers 14 residues. Looking up the rest from reference TRBV7-2 and TRBJ1-2 gives the full variable domain: GAGVSQSPSNKVTEKGKDVELRCDPISGHTALYWYRQSLGQGLEFLIYFQGNSAPDKSGLPSDRFSAERTGGSVSTLTIQRTQQEDSAVYLCASSLAGQNYGYTFGSGTRLTVV.

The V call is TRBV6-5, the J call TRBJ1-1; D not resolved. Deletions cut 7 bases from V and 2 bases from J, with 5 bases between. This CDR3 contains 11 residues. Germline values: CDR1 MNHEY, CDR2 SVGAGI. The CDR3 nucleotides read TGTGCCAGCATAAGCAACACTGAAGCTTTCTTT. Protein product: CASISNTEAFF.

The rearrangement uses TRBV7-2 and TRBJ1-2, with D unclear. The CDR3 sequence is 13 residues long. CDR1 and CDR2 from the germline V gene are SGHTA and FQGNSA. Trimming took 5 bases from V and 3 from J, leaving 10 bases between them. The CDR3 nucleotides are TGTGCCAGCAGCCCAGTTCGGGACTATGGCTACACCTTC. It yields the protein CASSPVRDYGYTF.

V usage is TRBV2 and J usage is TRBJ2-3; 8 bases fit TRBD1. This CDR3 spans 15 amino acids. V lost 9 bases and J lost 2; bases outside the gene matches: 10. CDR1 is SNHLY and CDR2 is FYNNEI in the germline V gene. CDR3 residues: CASSGTGPATDTQYF. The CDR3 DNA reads TGTGCCAGTTCCGGGACAGGACCCGCCACAGATACGCAGTATTTT.

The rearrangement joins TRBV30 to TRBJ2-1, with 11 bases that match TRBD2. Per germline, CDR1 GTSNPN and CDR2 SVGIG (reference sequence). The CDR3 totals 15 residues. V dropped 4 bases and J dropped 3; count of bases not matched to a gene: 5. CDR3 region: CAWTRLAGLYNEQFF. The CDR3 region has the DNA TGTGCCTGGACTAGACTAGCGGGGCTCTACAATGAGCAGTTCTTC.

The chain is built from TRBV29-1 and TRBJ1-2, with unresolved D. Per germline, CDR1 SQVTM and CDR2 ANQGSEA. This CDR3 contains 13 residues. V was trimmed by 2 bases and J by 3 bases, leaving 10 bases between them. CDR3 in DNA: TGCAGCGTTGAAAAGCGGACTGACTATGGCTACACCTTC. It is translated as CSVEKRTDYGYTF.

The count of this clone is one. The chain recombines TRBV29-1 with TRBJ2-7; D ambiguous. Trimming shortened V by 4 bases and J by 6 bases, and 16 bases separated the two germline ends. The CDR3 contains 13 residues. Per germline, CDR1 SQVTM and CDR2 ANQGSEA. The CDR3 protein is CSVGNLVQSEQYF. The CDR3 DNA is TGCAGCGTTGGGAATCTAGTGCAATCCGAGCAGTACTTC.

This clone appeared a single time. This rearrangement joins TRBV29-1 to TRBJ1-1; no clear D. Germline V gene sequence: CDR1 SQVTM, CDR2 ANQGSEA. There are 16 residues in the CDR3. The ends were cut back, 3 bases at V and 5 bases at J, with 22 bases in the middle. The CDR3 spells CSVDNGVPGVGTEAFF. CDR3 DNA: TGCAGCGTTGATAACGGCGTGCCAGGAGTTGGTACTGAAGCTTTCTTT.

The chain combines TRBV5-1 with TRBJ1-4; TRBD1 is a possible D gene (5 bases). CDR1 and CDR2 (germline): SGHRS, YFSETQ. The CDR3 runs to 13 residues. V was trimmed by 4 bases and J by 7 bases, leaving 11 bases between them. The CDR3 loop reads CASSPGLGEKLFF. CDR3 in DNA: TGCGCCAGCAGCCCAGGGTTGGGTGAAAAACTGTTTTTT.

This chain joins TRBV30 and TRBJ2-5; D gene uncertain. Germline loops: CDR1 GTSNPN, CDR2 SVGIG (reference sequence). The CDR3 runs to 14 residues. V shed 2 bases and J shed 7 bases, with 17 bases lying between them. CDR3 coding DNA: TGTGCCTGGAGTCCCAGTCCCTCGGTGGGGACCCAGTACTTC. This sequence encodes CAWSPSPSVGTQYF.

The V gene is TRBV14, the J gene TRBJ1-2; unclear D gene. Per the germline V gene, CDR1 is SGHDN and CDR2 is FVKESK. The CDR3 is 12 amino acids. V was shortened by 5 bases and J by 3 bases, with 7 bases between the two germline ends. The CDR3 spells CASSKDHYGYTF. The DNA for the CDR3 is TGTGCCAGCAGCAAGGATCACTATGGCTACACCTTC.

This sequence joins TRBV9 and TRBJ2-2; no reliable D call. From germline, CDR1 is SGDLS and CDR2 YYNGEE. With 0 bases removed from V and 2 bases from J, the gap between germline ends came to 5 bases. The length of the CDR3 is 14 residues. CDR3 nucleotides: TGTGCCAGCAGCGTAGACACTAACACCGGGGAGCTGTTTTTT. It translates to CASSVDTNTGELFF. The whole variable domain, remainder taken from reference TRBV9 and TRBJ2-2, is DSGVTQTPKHLITATGQRVTLRCSPRSGDLSVYWYQQSLDQGLQFLIQYYNGEERAKGNILERFSAQQFPDLHSELNLSSLELGDSALYFCASSVDTNTGELFFGEGSRLTVL.

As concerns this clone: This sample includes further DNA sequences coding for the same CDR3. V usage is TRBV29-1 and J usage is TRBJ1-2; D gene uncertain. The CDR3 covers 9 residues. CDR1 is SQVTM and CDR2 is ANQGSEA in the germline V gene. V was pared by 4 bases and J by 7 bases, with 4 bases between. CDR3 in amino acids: CSVVSGYTF. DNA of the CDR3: TGCAGCGTTGTTAGTGGCTACACCTTC.

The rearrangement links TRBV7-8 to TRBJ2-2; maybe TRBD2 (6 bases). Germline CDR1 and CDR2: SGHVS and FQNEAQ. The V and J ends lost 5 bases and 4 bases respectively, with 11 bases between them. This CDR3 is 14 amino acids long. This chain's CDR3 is CASSPTGVTGELFF. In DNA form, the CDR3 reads TGTGCCAGCAGCCCTACGGGGGTCACCGGGGAGCTGTTTTTT.

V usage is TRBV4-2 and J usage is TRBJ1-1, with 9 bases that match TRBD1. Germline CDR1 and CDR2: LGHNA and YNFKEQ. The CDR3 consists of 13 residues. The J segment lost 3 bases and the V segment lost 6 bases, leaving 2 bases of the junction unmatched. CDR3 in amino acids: CASRRDRDTEAFF. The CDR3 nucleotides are TGTGCCAGCAGACGGGACAGGGACACTGAAGCTTTCTTT.

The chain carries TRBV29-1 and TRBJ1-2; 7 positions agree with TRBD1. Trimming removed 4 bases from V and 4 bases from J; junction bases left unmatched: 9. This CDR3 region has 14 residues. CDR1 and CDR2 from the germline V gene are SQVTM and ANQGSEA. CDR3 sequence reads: CSVVRDSFFYGYTF. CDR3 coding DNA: TGCAGCGTTGTACGGGACAGCTTTTTCTATGGCTACACCTTC.

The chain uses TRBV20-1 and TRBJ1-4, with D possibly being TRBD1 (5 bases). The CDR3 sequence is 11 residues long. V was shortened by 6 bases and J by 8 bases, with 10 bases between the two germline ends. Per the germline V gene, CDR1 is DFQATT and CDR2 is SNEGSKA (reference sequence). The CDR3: CSAQRGEKLFF. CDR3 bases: TGCAGTGCGCAAAGGGGCGAAAAACTGTTTTTT.

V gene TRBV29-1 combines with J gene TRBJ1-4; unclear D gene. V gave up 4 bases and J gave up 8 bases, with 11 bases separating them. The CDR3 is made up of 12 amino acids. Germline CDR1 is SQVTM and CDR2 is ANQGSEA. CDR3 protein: CSVVDLLEKLFF. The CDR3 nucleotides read TGCAGCGTTGTCGATCTCTTGGAAAAACTGTTTTTT.

The CDR3 DNA reads as TGTGCCAGCAGCCTCTCGACGACAGAAAACTATGGCTACACCTTC. Encoded protein: CASSLSTTENYGYTF. The J gene is TRBJ1-2, the V gene TRBV11-1; a possible D gene is TRBD1 (5 bases). V was shortened by 5 bases and J by 2 bases, with 15 bases between the two germline ends. The CDR3 loop spans 15 amino acids. Germline-derived CDR1 and CDR2 are SGHAT and FQDESV (reference sequence).

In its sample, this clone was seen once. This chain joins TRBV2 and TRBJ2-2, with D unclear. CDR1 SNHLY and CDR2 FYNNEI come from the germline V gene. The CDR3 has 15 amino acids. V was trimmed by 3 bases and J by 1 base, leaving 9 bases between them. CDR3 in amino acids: CASSDGGGNTGELFF. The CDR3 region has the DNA TGTGCCAGCAGTGATGGCGGCGGGAACACCGGGGAGCTGTTTTTT.

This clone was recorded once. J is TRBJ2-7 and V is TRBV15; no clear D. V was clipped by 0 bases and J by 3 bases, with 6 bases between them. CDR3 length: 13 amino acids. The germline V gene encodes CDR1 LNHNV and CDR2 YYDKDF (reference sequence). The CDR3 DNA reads TGTGCCACCAGCAGAGACCGGTTCTACGAGCAGTACTTC. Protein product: CATSRDRFYEQYF. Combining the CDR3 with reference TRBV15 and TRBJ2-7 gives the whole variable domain DAMVIQNPRYQVTQFGKPVTLSCSQTLNHNVMYWYQQKSSQAPKLLFHYYDKDFNNEADTPDNFQSRRPNTSFCFLDIRSPGLGDTAMYLCATSRDRFYEQYFGPGTRLTVT.

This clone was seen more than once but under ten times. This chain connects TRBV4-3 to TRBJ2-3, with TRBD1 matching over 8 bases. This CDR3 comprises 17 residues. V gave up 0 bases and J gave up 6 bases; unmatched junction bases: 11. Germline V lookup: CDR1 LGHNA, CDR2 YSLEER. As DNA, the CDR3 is TGCGCCAGCAGCCAAGATTTGGACAGGGACCTCAAGGATACGCAGTATTTT. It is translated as CASSQDLDRDLKDTQYF.

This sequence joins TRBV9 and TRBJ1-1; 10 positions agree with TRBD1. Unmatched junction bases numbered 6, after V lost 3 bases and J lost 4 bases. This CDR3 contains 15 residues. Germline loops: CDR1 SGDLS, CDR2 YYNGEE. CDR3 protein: CASSDRDRGGTEAFF. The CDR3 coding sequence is TGTGCCAGCAGCGACCGGGACAGGGGAGGCACTGAAGCTTTCTTT.

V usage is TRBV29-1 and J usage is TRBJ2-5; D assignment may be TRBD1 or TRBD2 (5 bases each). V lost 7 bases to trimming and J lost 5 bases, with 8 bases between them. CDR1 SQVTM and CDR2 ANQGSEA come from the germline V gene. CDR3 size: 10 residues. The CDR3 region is CSAGTETQYF. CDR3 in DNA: TGCAGCGCCGGGACGGAGACCCAGTACTTC.

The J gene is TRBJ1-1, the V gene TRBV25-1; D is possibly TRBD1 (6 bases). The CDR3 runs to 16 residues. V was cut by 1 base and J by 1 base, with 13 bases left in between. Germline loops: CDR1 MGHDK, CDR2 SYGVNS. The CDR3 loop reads CASSESARGWNTEAFF. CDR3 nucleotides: TGTGCCAGCAGTGAATCAGCCAGGGGCTGGAACACTGAAGCTTTCTTT.